Here is one TCR beta chain with its context. This clonotype was counted between two and nine times. Its antigen specificity is not known. No qualities accompany the bases; no much larger clone lies one base away. Libraries were built with PCR. Sequencing was performed on an Illumina HiSeq 2500. TCR libraries were prepared with molecular barcoding, using unique molecular identifiers to normalize TCRbeta repertoire quantification. TCRdb applied fastp at Q25 and MiXCR to the public reads, then kept only in-frame beta chains. Entries are consolidated by CDR3 protein sequence, retaining the most common genes and DNA. This sample comprises tens of thousands of distinct CDR3 sequences, over 4.5% of them detected only once. The biggest ten clones account for approximately 17% of the sample. The CDR3 measures 16 amino acids from cysteine to phenylalanine. Just the 48-base CDR3 DNA is kept, in frame starting at base 1. CDR1 and CDR2, looked up from the germline V gene (reference sequence), are PRHDT and FYEKMQ. V is reduced by 1 base and J by 3 bases, leaving a spacing of 12 bases between them.

Taken with the paper, the label for treatment or condition translates to: allogeneic hematopoietic cell transplantation with graft depleted of TCRalphabeta T cells and CD19 B cells. The children who served as transplant recipients had been given grafts of TCRalphabeta/CD19-depleted allogeneic hematopoietic cells. The sample originates from a study of T-cell reconstitution after alpha-beta-depleted transplantation in children listed by TCRdb under 2016. For the wider study: Using TCR repertoire profiling, the study quantitatively followed how T-cell immune reconstitution unfolded in children after TCRalphabeta/CD19-depleted allogeneic hematopoietic cell transplantation. Broader findings and caveats from the paper: In some patients, the high TCRbeta diversity seen at day 60 was put down to recipient T cells and intrathymic progenitors that had survived conditioning. Over subsequent months, a decline in hyperexpanded clone frequencies was noted, and after one year, T-cell counts and TCRbeta diversity were mostly ascribed to newly produced T cells. The apparently early alphabetaT-cell count recovery about two months after transplant was reportedly dependent on only several hundred rapidly expanded clones derived from non-depleted graft cells.

The sequence was collected from a boy younger than two who had a stem cell transplant for acute myeloid leukemia, so the T cells may come from the graft donor. The specimen was PBMCs, mostly from graft donor cells, collected 180 days after TCRalphabeta/CD19-depleted stem cell transplant. This chain joins TRBV13 to TRBJ2-2, with no confidently assigned D gene. The nucleotide sequence is TGTGCCAGCAGCTTAGAGGAGACCCCGGACACCGGGGAGCTGTTTTTT. The encoded protein is CASSLEETPDTGELFF. With the rest looked up from the reference TRBV13 and TRBJ2-2 genes rather than sequenced, the full variable domain is AAGVIQSPRHLIKEKRETATLKCYPIPRHDTVYWYQQGPGQDPQFLISFYEKMQSDKGSIPDRFSAQQFSDYHSELNMSSLELGDSALYFCASSLEETPDTGELFFGEGSRLTVL.